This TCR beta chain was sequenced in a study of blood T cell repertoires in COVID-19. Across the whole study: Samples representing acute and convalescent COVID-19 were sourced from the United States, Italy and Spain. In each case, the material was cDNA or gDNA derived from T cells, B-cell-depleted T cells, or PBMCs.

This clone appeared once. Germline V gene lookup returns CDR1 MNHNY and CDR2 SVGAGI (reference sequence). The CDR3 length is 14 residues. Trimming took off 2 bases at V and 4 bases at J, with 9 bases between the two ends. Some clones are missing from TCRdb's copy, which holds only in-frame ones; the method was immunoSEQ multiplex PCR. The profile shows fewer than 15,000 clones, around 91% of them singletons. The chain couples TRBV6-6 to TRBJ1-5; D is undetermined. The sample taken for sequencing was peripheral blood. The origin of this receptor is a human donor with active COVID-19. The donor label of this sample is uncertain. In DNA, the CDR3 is TGTGCCAGCAGTTACGAGGGCAGAAATCAGCCCCAGCATTTT. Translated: CASSYEGRNQPQHF.